This entry lists 31 T cell receptor beta chains sequenced from one sample in a study of OX40 agonist ivuxolimab in advanced cancers. Only in-frame clones appear in the TCRdb table, and some are missing; sequencing was by immunoSEQ multiplex PCR. The sample carries roughly 46,000 clones, about 91% recorded once. The sample in question was CD4+ or CD8+ T cells sorted from blood, obtained in a trial of the OX40 agonist ivuxolimab. Source of these receptors: an adult with an advanced solid tumor such as melanoma, head and neck, liver or kidney cancer.

This sequence joins TRBV12-5 and TRBJ2-7; D might be TRBD2 (6 bases). CDR3 length equals 16 residues. Germline V gene sequence: CDR1 LGHNT, CDR2 FRNRAP. The V and J ends lost 4 bases and 1 base respectively, with 17 bases between them. CDR3 bases: TGTGCTAGTGGTTCCCCTCCTGTAGCGGTTTCCTACGAGCAGTACTTC. Amino acid sequence: CASGSPPVAVSYEQYF.

CDR3 loop: CASSYSPKGHYYEQYF. The CDR3 DNA sequence: TGTGCCAGCAGTTACTCCCCAAAGGGACATTACTACGAGCAGTACTTC. The gene calls are TRBV6-6 and TRBJ2-7; a weak D match, TRBD1 (6 bases). Germline CDR1 reads MNHNY; CDR2 reads SVGAGI (reference sequence). The CDR3 is made up of 16 amino acids. Trimming took off 0 bases at V and 3 bases at J, with 15 bases between the two ends.

The chain couples TRBV15 to TRBJ2-1; weak D call: TRBD2 (5 bases). V dropped 1 base and J dropped 6 bases, with 10 bases sitting between them. Germline V lookup: CDR1 LNHNV, CDR2 YYDKDF (reference sequence). The CDR3 loop spans 14 amino acids. The CDR3 here is CATSRAGAGNEQFF. DNA for the CDR3: TGTGCCACCAGCAGAGCAGGCGCGGGCAATGAGCAGTTCTTC.

The chain has TRBV9 and TRBJ2-2; 10 nucleotides agree with TRBD2. With 3 bases clipped from V and 1 base from J, the junction kept 12 bases outside the gene matches. The CDR3 sequence is 19 residues long. In germline, CDR1 is SGDLS, CDR2 YYNGEE. The CDR3 region is CASSAIPGLAFENTGELFF. The CDR3 DNA reads TGTGCCAGCAGCGCAATCCCGGGACTAGCGTTCGAGAACACCGGGGAGCTGTTTTTT.

The V and J genes are TRBV15 and TRBJ2-3; TRBD2 matches 9 bases. The CDR3 runs 16 residues. V gave up 3 bases and J gave up 2 bases; unmatched junction bases: 6. Germline CDR1 LNHNV, CDR2 YYDKDF (reference sequence). In DNA form, the CDR3 reads TGTGCCACCAGCAGTTACCTAGCGGGGATCACAGATACGCAGTATTTT. Translating it yields CATSSYLAGITDTQYF.

The rearrangement uses TRBV4-3 and TRBJ2-7; 8 positions match TRBD1. This CDR3 contains 16 residues. Germline CDR1 is LGHNA and CDR2 is YSLEER. V shed 0 bases, J shed 2 bases, and the junction held 6 bases outside the gene matches. CDR3 DNA sequence: TGCGCCAGCAGCCAAGATTGGGGACAGGATCCCTACGAGCAGTACTTC. This codes for CASSQDWGQDPYEQYF.

The gene calls are TRBV7-9 and TRBJ2-1, with 9 bases identical to TRBD2. This CDR3 has 15 residues. V gave up 3 bases and J gave up 4 bases; unmatched junction bases: 4. Germline loops: CDR1 SEHNR, CDR2 FQNEAQ (reference sequence). The CDR3 DNA reads TGTGCCAGCAGCTTCCCTAGCGGGACTTACAATGAGCAGTTCTTC. Translating it yields CASSFPSGTYNEQFF.

The V and J genes are TRBV5-1 and TRBJ2-1; 12 nucleotides agree with TRBD2. The CDR3 has 17 amino acids. The germline V gene has CDR1 SGHRS and CDR2 YFSETQ. The V gene end was trimmed by 0 bases and the J gene end by 6 bases; junction bases not matched to a gene: 7. The CDR3 nucleotides are TGCGCCAGCAGCTTGGCTGCTAGCGGGGGGGCCCCCAATGAGCAGTTCTTC. Its translation is CASSLAASGGAPNEQFF.

This chain joins TRBV27 and TRBJ1-1; D remains ambiguous. Per germline, CDR1 MNHEY and CDR2 SMNVEV (reference sequence). CDR3 size: 16 residues. V was clipped by 2 bases and J by 10 bases, with 23 bases between them. The CDR3 region is CASSLSVGLSALGAFF. The CDR3, as DNA: TGTGCCAGCAGTTTAAGTGTCGGACTCTCCGCACTTGGAGCTTTCTTT.

The chain links TRBV7-6 to TRBJ1-2; D is unclear. The germline CDR1 and CDR2 sequences are SGHVS and FNYEAQ. This CDR3 has 13 amino acids. V shed 5 bases and J shed 3 bases, with 10 bases lying between them. The CDR3 loop reads CASSQWGDYGYTF. CDR3 nucleotide sequence: TGTGCCAGCAGCCAGTGGGGTGACTATGGCTACACCTTC.

This clone was counted a single time. The chain is built from TRBV5-6 and TRBJ1-2, with D hard to call. The CDR3 consists of 14 residues. Trimming removed 3 bases at V and 4 bases at J, with 13 bases between. CDR1 and CDR2 from the germline V gene are SGHDT and YYEEEE. The CDR3, as DNA: TGTGCCAGCAGCTCCGGCGGGGTGTTCTATGGCTACACCTTC. Amino acids: CASSSGGVFYGYTF.

The V and J genes are TRBV9 and TRBJ1-2; a possible D gene is TRBD1 (5 bases). The germline CDR1 and CDR2 sequences are SGDLS and YYNGEE. This CDR3 contains 14 residues. Trimming removed 3 bases at V and 4 bases at J, with 13 bases between. The CDR3 coding sequence is TGTGCCAGCAGCGCAACGCGGGGGATCTATGGCTACACCTTC. Residues: CASSATRGIYGYTF.

This clone has a single count. The chain combines TRBV9 with TRBJ1-2, with D perhaps matching TRBD1 (6 bases). V lost 4 bases, J lost 6 bases, and 16 bases lay in between. The length of the CDR3 is 14 residues. Germline V lookup: CDR1 SGDLS, CDR2 YYNGEE. CDR3 nucleotide sequence: TGTGCCAGCAGCTATCAGGACAGCGTCCATGGCTACACCTTC. This gives the protein CASSYQDSVHGYTF.

The chain joins TRBV9 to TRBJ2-2; 7 bases align to TRBD2. Germline V gene lookup returns CDR1 SGDLS and CDR2 YYNGEE. Trimming took 4 bases from V and 6 from J; bases not matched to a gene: 6. The CDR3 covers 14 residues. The CDR3 sequence is CASSSEGGAGELFF. CDR3 DNA sequence: TGTGCCAGCAGCTCGGAGGGAGGGGCCGGGGAGCTGTTTTTT.

The chain couples TRBV27 to TRBJ2-7; D might be TRBD1 (6 bases). CDR1 and CDR2 from the germline V gene are MNHEY and SMNVEV (reference sequence). V shed 4 bases and J shed 6 bases, with 10 bases lying between them. CDR3 length: 12 amino acids. This CDR3 reads CASSSTGSEQYF. CDR3 DNA sequence: TGTGCCAGCAGTTCTACAGGGAGCGAGCAGTACTTC.

The chain has TRBV6-6 and TRBJ2-1, with 8 bases fitting TRBD1. Germline CDR1 is MNHNY and CDR2 is SVGAGI (reference sequence). Trimming cost V 8 bases and J 0 bases; bases outside gene matches: 3. The CDR3 spans 14 residues. CDR3 amino acids: CASCQGASYNEQFF. In nucleotides, the CDR3 is TGTGCCAGCTGCCAGGGGGCCTCCTACAATGAGCAGTTCTTC.

The chain recombines TRBV5-6 with TRBJ2-7, with 7 bases aligning to TRBD1. With 4 bases clipped from V and 5 bases from J, the junction kept 15 bases outside the gene matches. The CDR3 contains 16 residues. Germline CDR1 SGHDT, CDR2 YYEEEE. The CDR3 DNA sequence: TGTGCCAGCAGCGAAGACAGGGTGGATGACGAAAACGAGCAGTACTTC. As protein: CASSEDRVDDENEQYF.

This rearrangement joins TRBV7-9 to TRBJ2-7; the match to TRBD2 covers 7 bases. The CDR3 is 14 residues long. Germline assignment: CDR1 SEHNR and CDR2 FQNEAQ (reference sequence). The ends lost 5 bases at V and 2 bases at J; junction bases unmatched: 6. The CDR3 is CASSQAGTTYEQYF. The CDR3 DNA is TGTGCCAGCAGCCAAGCCGGGACTACCTACGAGCAGTACTTC.

J is TRBJ2-1 and V is TRBV6-4, with 10 positions matching TRBD1. Germline V CDR1 and CDR2: MRHNA, SNTAGT. V gave up 5 bases and J gave up 0 bases; unmatched junction bases: 1. This CDR3 has 15 amino acids. The CDR3 reads CASSRDRGSYNEQFF. CDR3 nucleotide sequence: TGTGCCAGCAGTCGGGACAGGGGCTCCTACAATGAGCAGTTCTTC.

This chain joins TRBV11-3 and TRBJ2-7; 13 nucleotides align to TRBD2. Germline-derived CDR1 and CDR2 are SGHNT and YENEEA. This CDR3 region has 19 residues. The V gene end was trimmed by 9 bases and the J gene end by 3 bases; junction bases not matched to a gene: 20. CDR3 coding DNA: TGTGCCAGGACTCCGGGGACTAGCGGGGTGACCAATCCCAACTACGAGCAGTACTTC. Translated, it gives CARTPGTSGVTNPNYEQYF.

V and J are TRBV28 and TRBJ2-3; D not resolved. This CDR3 spans 13 amino acids. The V and J ends lost 0 bases and 8 bases respectively, with 9 bases between them. Germline values: CDR1 MDHEN, CDR2 SYDVKM. The CDR3 here is CASSLWGWPTQYF. CDR3 in DNA: TGTGCCAGCAGTTTATGGGGCTGGCCTACGCAGTATTTT.

The V call is TRBV19, the J call TRBJ1-2, with D tentatively TRBD1 (6 bases). This CDR3 has 15 amino acids. The germline gives CDR1 LNHDA, CDR2 SQIVND (reference sequence). V was shortened by 2 bases and J by 4 bases, with 14 bases between the two germline ends. The CDR3, as DNA: TGTGCCAGTAGTATACCAGGGGTCAGTATCTATGGCTACACCTTC. Translated: CASSIPGVSIYGYTF.

This clone was recorded once. V usage is TRBV2 and J usage is TRBJ2-3, with TRBD2 matching over 11 bases. The germline CDR1 and CDR2 sequences are SNHLY and FYNNEI. There are 16 residues in the CDR3. Unmatched junction bases numbered 11, after V lost 6 bases and J lost 6 bases. The CDR3 region has the DNA TGTGCCAGCAGGCTGACTAGCGGGGACGGTTCGGATACGCAGTATTTT. It is translated as CASRLTSGDGSDTQYF.

The V call is TRBV4-1, the J call TRBJ2-1, with 7 positions matching TRBD2. With V trimmed by 4 bases and J by 4 bases, 13 bases remained unmatched. There are 17 residues in the CDR3. Germline V CDR1 and CDR2: MGHRA, YSYEKL. CDR3 DNA: TGCGCCAGCAGCCTCGTGACTAGCCCCACTCTATACAATGAGCAGTTCTTC. It encodes CASSLVTSPTLYNEQFF.

The gene calls are TRBV11-2 and TRBJ1-2; 9 bases agree with TRBD1. The length of the CDR3 is 16 residues. Germline V CDR1 and CDR2: SGHAT, FQNNGV. Unmatched junction bases numbered 15, after V lost 5 bases and J lost 8 bases. The CDR3 DNA follows: TGTGCCAGCAGCCATCCCCGACAGGGGGTAGAAGAAGGCTACACCTTC. It encodes CASSHPRQGVEEGYTF.

The rearrangement joins TRBV7-9 to TRBJ2-3; D is undetermined. The germline V gene encodes CDR1 SEHNR and CDR2 FQNEAQ (reference sequence). Trimming stripped 4 bases from V and 7 bases from J, with 12 bases between. CDR3 size: 13 residues. The CDR3 loop is CASSSSFPHTQYF. DNA for the CDR3: TGTGCCAGCAGCTCCTCCTTTCCGCATACGCAGTATTTT.

This chain joins TRBV6-5 and TRBJ1-3; D uncertain. Germline lookup yields CDR1 MNHEY and CDR2 SVGAGI. The CDR3 is made up of 14 amino acids. Trimming took 8 bases from V and 3 from J, leaving 14 bases between them. The CDR3 sequence: CASQAFDVGNTIYF. The CDR3 bases are TGTGCCAGCCAGGCTTTTGATGTTGGAAACACCATATATTTT.

The genes are TRBV23-1 and TRBJ1-2; D is unclear. TRBV23-1 is an open reading frame whose function is uncertain. The CDR3 loop spans 15 amino acids. Trimming took off 1 base at V and 4 bases at J, with 13 bases between the two ends. The CDR3 sequence: CASSQYSHPSYGYTF. Here the CDR3 DNA reads TGCGCCAGCAGTCAATATTCCCATCCCAGCTATGGCTACACCTTC.

This chain joins TRBV15 and TRBJ1-1, with a possible D match to TRBD1 (6 bases). Germline CDR1 is LNHNV and CDR2 is YYDKDF (reference sequence). This CDR3 has 14 amino acids. Trimming left V 5 bases short and J 1 base short, with 11 bases between. CDR3: CATSGGAWNTEAFF. Here the CDR3 DNA reads TGTGCCACCAGCGGGGGGGCTTGGAACACTGAAGCTTTCTTT.

The chain links TRBV13 to TRBJ2-7; 8 nucleotides line up with TRBD1. Germline V gives CDR1 PRHDT, CDR2 FYEKMQ (reference sequence). The CDR3 loop spans 15 amino acids. V was pared by 5 bases and J by 3 bases, with 9 bases of the junction left unmatched. CDR3 residues: CASSKGTGTLYEQYV. DNA of the CDR3: TGTGCCAGCAGCAAGGGGACAGGCACACTCTACGAGCAGTACGTC.

The chain is built from TRBV11-3 and TRBJ2-2, with D perhaps TRBD2 (5 bases). V gave up 0 bases and J gave up 6 bases, with 11 bases separating them. Per the germline V gene, CDR1 is SGHNT and CDR2 is YENEEA. The CDR3 spans 15 residues. CDR3 sequence reads: CASSLDFTSPGELFF. Here the CDR3 DNA reads TGTGCCAGCAGCTTAGATTTTACTAGTCCCGGGGAGCTGTTTTTT.